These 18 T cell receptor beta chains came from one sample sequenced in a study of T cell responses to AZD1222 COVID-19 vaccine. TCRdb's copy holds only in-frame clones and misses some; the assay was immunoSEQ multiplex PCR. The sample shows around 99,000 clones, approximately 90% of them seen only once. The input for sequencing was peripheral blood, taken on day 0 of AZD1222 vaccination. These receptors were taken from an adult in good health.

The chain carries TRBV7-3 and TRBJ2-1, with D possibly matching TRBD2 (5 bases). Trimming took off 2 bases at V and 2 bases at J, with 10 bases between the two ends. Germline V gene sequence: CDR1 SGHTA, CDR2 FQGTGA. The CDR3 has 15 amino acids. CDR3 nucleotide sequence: TGTGCCAGCAGCTTAGGGCTAGCCCCCTACAATGAGCAGTTCTTC. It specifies CASSLGLAPYNEQFF.

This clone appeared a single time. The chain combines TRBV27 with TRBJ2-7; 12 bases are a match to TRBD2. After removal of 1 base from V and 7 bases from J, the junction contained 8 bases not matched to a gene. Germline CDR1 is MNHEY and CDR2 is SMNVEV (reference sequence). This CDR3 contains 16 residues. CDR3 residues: CASSLLTSGGPREQYF. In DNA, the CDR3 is TGTGCCAGCAGTTTATTGACTAGCGGGGGCCCGAGAGAGCAGTACTTC.

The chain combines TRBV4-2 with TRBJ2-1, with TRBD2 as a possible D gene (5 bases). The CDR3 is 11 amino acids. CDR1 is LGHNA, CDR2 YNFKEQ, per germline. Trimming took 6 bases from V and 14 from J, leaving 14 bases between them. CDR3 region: CASRDSLKEFF. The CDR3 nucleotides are TGTGCCAGCAGGGACTCGCTTAAGGAGTTCTTC.

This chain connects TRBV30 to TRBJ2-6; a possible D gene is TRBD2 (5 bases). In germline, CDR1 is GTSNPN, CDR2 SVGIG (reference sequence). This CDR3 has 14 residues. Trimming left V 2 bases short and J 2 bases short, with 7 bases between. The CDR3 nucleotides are TGTGCCTGGAGTTCGGGGACTGGGGCCAACGTCCTGACTTTC. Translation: CAWSSGTGANVLTF.

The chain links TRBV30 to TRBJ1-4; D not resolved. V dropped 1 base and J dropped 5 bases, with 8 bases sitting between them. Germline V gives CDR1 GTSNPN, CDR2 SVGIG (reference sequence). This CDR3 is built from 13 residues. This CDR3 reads CAWSAQPNEKLFF. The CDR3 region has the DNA TGTGCCTGGAGTGCGCAACCAAATGAAAAACTGTTTTTT. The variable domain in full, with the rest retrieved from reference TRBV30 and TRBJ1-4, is SQTIHQWPATLVQPVGSPLSLECTVEGTSNPNLYWYRQAAGRGLQLLFYSVGIGQISSEVPQNLSASRPQDRQFILSSKKLLLSDSGFYLCAWSAQPNEKLFFGSGTQLSVL.

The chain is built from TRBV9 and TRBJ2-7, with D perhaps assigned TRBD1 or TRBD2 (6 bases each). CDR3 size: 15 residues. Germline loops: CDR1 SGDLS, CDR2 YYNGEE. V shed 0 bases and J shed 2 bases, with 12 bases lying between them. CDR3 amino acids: CASSVAGASTYEQYF. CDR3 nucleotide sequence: TGTGCCAGCAGCGTAGCGGGGGCCTCCACCTACGAGCAGTACTTC.

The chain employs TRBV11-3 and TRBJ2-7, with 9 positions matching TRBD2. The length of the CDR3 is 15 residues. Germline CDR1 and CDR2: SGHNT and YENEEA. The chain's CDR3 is CPPALNTSGHYEQYF. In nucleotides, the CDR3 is TGTCCGCCAGCCCTTAATACTAGCGGGCACTACGAGCAGTACTTC.

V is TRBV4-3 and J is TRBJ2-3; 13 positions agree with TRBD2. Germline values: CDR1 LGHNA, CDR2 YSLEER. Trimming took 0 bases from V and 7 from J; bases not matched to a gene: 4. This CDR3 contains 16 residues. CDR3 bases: TGCGCCAGCAGCCAAGAAGGACTAGCGGGAGTGAATACGCAGTATTTT. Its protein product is CASSQEGLAGVNTQYF.

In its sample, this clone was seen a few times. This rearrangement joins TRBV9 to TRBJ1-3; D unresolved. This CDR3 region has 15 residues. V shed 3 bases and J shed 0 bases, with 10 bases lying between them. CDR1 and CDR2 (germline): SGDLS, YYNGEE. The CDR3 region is CASSAIDVSGNTIYF. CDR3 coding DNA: TGTGCCAGCAGCGCCATAGATGTCTCTGGAAACACCATATATTTT. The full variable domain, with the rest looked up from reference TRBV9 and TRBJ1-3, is DSGVTQTPKHLITATGQRVTLRCSPRSGDLSVYWYQQSLDQGLQFLIQYYNGEERAKGNILERFSAQQFPDLHSELNLSSLELGDSALYFCASSAIDVSGNTIYFGEGSWLTVV.

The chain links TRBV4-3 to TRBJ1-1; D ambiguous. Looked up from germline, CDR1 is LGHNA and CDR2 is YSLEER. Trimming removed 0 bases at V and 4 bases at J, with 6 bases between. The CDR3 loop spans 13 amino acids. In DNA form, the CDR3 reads TGCGCCAGCAGCCAAGACAAGGCCACTGAAGCTTTCTTT. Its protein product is CASSQDKATEAFF.

The CDR3 sequence is CASSQVSRVRGGDTQYF. The CDR3 DNA reads TGTGCCAGCAGCCAAGTTTCCCGGGTACGGGGGGGAGATACGCAGTATTTT. The J gene is TRBJ2-3, the V gene TRBV3-1 (or the pseudogene TRBV3-2); TRBD2 matches at 8 bases. The CDR3 length is 17 residues. V was pared by 1 base and J by 5 bases, with 11 bases of the junction left unmatched. Germline loops: CDR1 LGHDT, CDR2 YNNKEL (reference sequence).

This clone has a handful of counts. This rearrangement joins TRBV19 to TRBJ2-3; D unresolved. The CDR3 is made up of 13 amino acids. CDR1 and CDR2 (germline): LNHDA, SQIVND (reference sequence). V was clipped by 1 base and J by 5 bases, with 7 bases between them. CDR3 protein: CASSIARGDTQYF. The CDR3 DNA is TGTGCCAGTAGTATAGCACGAGGAGATACGCAGTATTTT.

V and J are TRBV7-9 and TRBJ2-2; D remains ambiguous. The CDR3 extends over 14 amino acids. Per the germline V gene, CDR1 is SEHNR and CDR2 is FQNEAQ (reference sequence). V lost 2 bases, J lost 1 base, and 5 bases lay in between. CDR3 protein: CASSLMGNTGELFF. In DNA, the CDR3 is TGTGCCAGCAGCTTAATGGGGAACACCGGGGAGCTGTTTTTT.

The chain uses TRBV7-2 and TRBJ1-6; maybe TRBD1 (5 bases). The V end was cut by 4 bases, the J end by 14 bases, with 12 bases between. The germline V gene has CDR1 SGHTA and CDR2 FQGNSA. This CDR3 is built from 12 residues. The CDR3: CASSWDGRALHF. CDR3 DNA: TGTGCCAGCAGCTGGGACGGTAGGGCCCTCCACTTT.

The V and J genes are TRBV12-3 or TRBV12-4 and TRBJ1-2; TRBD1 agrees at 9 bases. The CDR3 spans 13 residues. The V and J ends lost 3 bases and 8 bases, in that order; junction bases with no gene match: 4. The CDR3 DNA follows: TGTGCCAGCAGTTTGGGGACAGGGATCGGCTACACCTTC. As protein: CASSLGTGIGYTF.

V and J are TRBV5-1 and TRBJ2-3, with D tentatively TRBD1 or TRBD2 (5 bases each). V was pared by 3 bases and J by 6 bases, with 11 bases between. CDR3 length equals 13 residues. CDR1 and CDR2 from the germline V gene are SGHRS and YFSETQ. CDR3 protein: CASSWDQMDTQYF. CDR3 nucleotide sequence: TGCGCCAGCAGCTGGGACCAGATGGATACGCAGTATTTT.

The CDR3 DNA reads TGTGCCCAGACTAGCGGGAGCTACGAGCAGTACTTC. Translation gives CAQTSGSYEQYF. The chain couples TRBV30 to TRBJ2-7; TRBD2 matches 12 bases. The germline gives CDR1 GTSNPN, CDR2 SVGIG (reference sequence). After removal of 8 bases from V and 3 bases from J, the junction contained 2 bases not matched to a gene. The CDR3 is 12 residues long. The variable domain in full, with the rest retrieved from reference TRBV30 and TRBJ2-7, is SQTIHQWPATLVQPVGSPLSLECTVEGTSNPNLYWYRQAAGRGLQLLFYSVGIGQISSEVPQNLSASRPQDRQFILSSKKLLLSDSGFYLCAQTSGSYEQYFGPGTRLTVT.

As DNA, the CDR3 is TGTGCCAGCAGTCCGAGTGGGGCCGGGGAGCTGTTTTTT. Protein sequence: CASSPSGAGELFF. The rearrangement links TRBV27 to TRBJ2-2; the D is unclear. CDR3 length equals 13 residues. Per the germline V gene, CDR1 is MNHEY and CDR2 is SMNVEV (reference sequence). The V and J ends lost 5 bases and 6 bases respectively, with 10 bases between them.